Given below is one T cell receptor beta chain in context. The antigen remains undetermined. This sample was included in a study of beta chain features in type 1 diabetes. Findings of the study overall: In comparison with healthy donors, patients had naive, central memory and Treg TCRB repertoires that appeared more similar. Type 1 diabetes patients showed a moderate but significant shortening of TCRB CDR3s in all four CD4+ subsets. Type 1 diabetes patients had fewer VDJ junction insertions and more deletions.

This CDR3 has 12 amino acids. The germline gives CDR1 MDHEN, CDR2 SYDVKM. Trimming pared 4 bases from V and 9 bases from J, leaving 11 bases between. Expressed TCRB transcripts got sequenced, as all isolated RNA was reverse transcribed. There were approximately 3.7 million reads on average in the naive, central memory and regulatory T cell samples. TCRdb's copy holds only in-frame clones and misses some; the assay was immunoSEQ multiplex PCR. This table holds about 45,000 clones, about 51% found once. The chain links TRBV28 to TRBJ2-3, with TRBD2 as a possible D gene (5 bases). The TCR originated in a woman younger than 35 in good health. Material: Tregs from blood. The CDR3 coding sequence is TGTGCCAGCAGTTACCGGAGGAGGACGCAGTATTTT. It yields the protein CASSYRRRTQYF.